These 18 T cell receptor beta chains were sequenced from one sample in a study of blood T cell repertoires in COVID-19 (dated by TCRdb to the early 2020s). The method was the immunoSEQ multiplex PCR assay. The source is immuneACCESS, and TCRdb retained only in-frame sequences with V and J called. Part of the clones is not carried over; for the studies checked, unresolved V genes explain less than half of this, and the remainder is unexplained. Present in this sample are about 68,000 clones, more than 75% of which were seen just once. About 6% of the sample belongs to the ten largest clones. The sequencing input was peripheral blood. The receptors were gathered from an older woman with acute or convalescent COVID-19.

CDR3 bases: TGTGCCAGCAGCTTGGGGGCCCGACAGGAAGAAATGTGGGAGACCCAGTACTTC. Its translation is CASSLGARQEEMWETQYF. V gene TRBV5-6 combines with J gene TRBJ2-5, with D maybe TRBD1 (6 bases). Germline CDR1 reads SGHDT; CDR2 reads YYEEEE. V lost 0 bases and J lost 5, with 23 bases in between. CDR3 length: 18 residues.

The V gene is TRBV11-3, the J gene TRBJ1-1, with 8 bases lining up with TRBD1. Germline-derived CDR1 and CDR2 are SGHNT and YENEEA. This CDR3 contains 14 residues. V gave up 5 bases and J gave up 1 base; unmatched junction bases: 3. The CDR3 reads CASSHGQGNTEAFF. The CDR3 DNA is TGTGCCAGCAGCCACGGACAGGGGAACACTGAAGCTTTCTTT. Combining the CDR3 with reference TRBV11-3 and TRBJ1-1 gives the whole variable domain EAGVVQSPRYKIIEKKQPVAFWCNPISGHNTLYWYLQNLGQGPELLIRYENEEAVDDSQLPKDRFSAERLKGVDSTLKIQPAELGDSAVYLCASSHGQGNTEAFFGQGTRLTVV.

This clone has just one count. This chain links TRBV28 with TRBJ2-1; 7 bases line up with TRBD2. Germline assignment: CDR1 MDHEN and CDR2 SYDVKM. The CDR3 covers 16 residues. Losses at the gene ends were 2 bases for V and 4 bases for J; bases not matched to a gene: 8. The CDR3 loop is CASSLQGLKTYNEQFF. The CDR3 bases are TGTGCCAGCAGTTTACAGGGACTAAAGACTTACAATGAGCAGTTCTTC.

This chain uses TRBV5-8 with TRBJ2-1, with D perhaps matching TRBD1 (6 bases). Trimming shortened V by 1 base and J by 4 bases, and 6 bases separated the two germline ends. CDR3 length: 13 amino acids. Germline-derived CDR1 and CDR2 are SGHTS and YDEGEE. The CDR3 DNA sequence: TGTGCCAGCAGCTTGAGGGGGTACAATGAGCAGTTCTTC. This encodes CASSLRGYNEQFF.

V and J are TRBV5-8 and TRBJ1-5, with D possibly TRBD1 on 5 matching bases. Trimming removed 3 bases from V and 2 bases from J, with 18 bases in between. This CDR3 has 17 residues. Per the germline V gene, CDR1 is SGHTS and CDR2 is YDEGEE. The CDR3 DNA reads as TGTGCCAGCAGCTGGCGACGTCTAACAGGCCGCAATCAGCCCCAGCATTTT. Protein product: CASSWRRLTGRNQPQHF.

The rearrangement links TRBV24-1 to TRBJ1-5; D is perhaps TRBD1 (5 bases). Between the trimmed V and J ends, which lost 2 bases and 2 bases, there was a span of 9 bases. CDR3 length: 15 amino acids. Looked up from germline, CDR1 is KGHDR and CDR2 is SFDVKD. CDR3 coding DNA: TGTGCCACCAGTGATTCTGGAGGGGGCAATCAGCCCCAGCATTTT. This codes for CATSDSGGGNQPQHF.

The chain uses TRBV19 and TRBJ2-7; D is unclear. The CDR3 consists of 15 residues. CDR1 and CDR2 (germline): LNHDA, SQIVND (reference sequence). V lost 1 base to trimming and J lost 5 bases, with 15 bases between them. In DNA, the CDR3 is TGTGCCAGTAGTATAGGGCGGCCGGAGAAGGACGAGCAGTACTTC. This translates into CASSIGRPEKDEQYF.

V is TRBV7-9 and J is TRBJ1-2; unclear D gene. Trimming cost V 4 bases and J 4 bases, with 10 bases left between them. The CDR3 is 13 residues long. Germline-derived CDR1 and CDR2 are SEHNR and FQNEAQ (reference sequence). CDR3 sequence (DNA): TGTGCCAGCAGCTCCAACAGCTTCTATGGCTACACCTTC. Translating gives CASSSNSFYGYTF.

The J gene is TRBJ1-2, the V gene TRBV6-5; D not certain. CDR1 MNHEY and CDR2 SVGAGI come from the germline V gene. CDR3 length: 13 residues. V was trimmed by 4 bases and J by 2 bases, leaving 8 bases between them. Here the CDR3 reads CASSFRGNYGYTF. The CDR3 DNA sequence: TGTGCCAGCAGTTTCAGAGGAAACTATGGCTACACCTTC.

The V call is TRBV28, the J call TRBJ1-2; 9 bases map to TRBD1. The CDR3 loop spans 14 amino acids. The ends lost 2 bases at V and 6 bases at J; junction bases unmatched: 4. Germline V CDR1 and CDR2: MDHEN, SYDVKM. This chain's CDR3 is CASSLGTGKHGYTF. Here the CDR3 DNA reads TGTGCCAGCAGTTTAGGGACAGGGAAACATGGCTACACCTTC.

This clone was observed once. The chain joins TRBV15 to TRBJ2-1; 8 bases are shared with TRBD2. This CDR3 spans 17 amino acids. V gave up 1 base and J gave up 0 bases; unmatched junction bases: 5. The germline V gene encodes CDR1 LNHNV and CDR2 YYDKDF (reference sequence). CDR3 nucleotides: TGTGCCACCAGCAGAGGGCCGGGACTAGGCTCCTACAATGAGCAGTTCTTC. Residues: CATSRGPGLGSYNEQFF.

The chain links TRBV5-1 to TRBJ2-5; TRBD1 is a possible D gene (6 bases). V was cut by 3 bases and J by 1 base, with 13 bases left in between. Per germline, CDR1 SGHRS and CDR2 YFSETQ. CDR3 length equals 15 residues. The chain's CDR3 is CASSSRGFPQETQYF. CDR3 in DNA: TGCGCCAGCAGCTCCAGGGGCTTCCCCCAAGAGACCCAGTACTTC.

The chain uses TRBV28 and TRBJ2-7; D may be TRBD2 (5 bases). The CDR3 extends over 14 amino acids. The germline V gene has CDR1 MDHEN and CDR2 SYDVKM. V lost 3 bases, J lost 0 bases, and 9 bases lay in between. In nucleotides, the CDR3 is TGTGCCAGCAGTTTTGCCGGGAACTCCTACGAGCAGTACTTC. This encodes CASSFAGNSYEQYF.

This clone was found a few times. The gene calls are TRBV28 and TRBJ1-1; D unresolved. CDR3 length: 11 amino acids. V was shortened by 5 bases and J by 4 bases, with 5 bases between the two germline ends. Looked up from germline, CDR1 is MDHEN and CDR2 is SYDVKM. Here the CDR3 reads CASSEFTEAFF. For the CDR3, the DNA is TGTGCCAGCAGTGAGTTCACTGAAGCTTTCTTT.

The table lists this clone with a few counts. The genes are TRBV27 and TRBJ2-7; D gene unclear. From germline, CDR1 is MNHEY and CDR2 SMNVEV (reference sequence). The ends were cut back, 4 bases at V and 5 bases at J, with 15 bases in the middle. This CDR3 comprises 14 residues. DNA of the CDR3: TGTGCCAGCAGTTCCCCTAGTGGCAGCCACGAGCAGTACTTC. As protein: CASSSPSGSHEQYF.

This clone was seen once. The chain couples TRBV7-6 to TRBJ2-2; 8 nucleotides match TRBD2. From germline, CDR1 is SGHVS and CDR2 FNYEAQ. V was clipped by 2 bases and J by 4 bases; unmatched bases: 6. This CDR3 comprises 16 residues. This CDR3 reads CASSLFSGATTGELFF. Here the CDR3 DNA reads TGTGCCAGCAGCTTATTTAGCGGGGCTACCACCGGGGAGCTGTTTTTT.

V and J are TRBV11-2 and TRBJ2-1, with 10 bases that match TRBD1. With V trimmed by 1 base and J by 7 bases, 10 bases remained unmatched. This CDR3 spans 17 amino acids. Germline V gene lookup returns CDR1 SGHAT and CDR2 FQNNGV. The CDR3 protein is CASSLGVRDRGMNEQFF. CDR3 nucleotide sequence: TGTGCCAGCAGCTTAGGCGTTAGGGACAGGGGAATGAATGAGCAGTTCTTC.

The chain joins TRBV5-1 to TRBJ1-6; 7 positions agree with TRBD1. CDR3 size: 14 residues. V dropped 3 bases and J dropped 8; count of bases not matched to a gene: 5. Germline loops: CDR1 SGHRS, CDR2 YFSETQ. The CDR3 spells CASSSGQDYSPLHF. CDR3 coding DNA: TGCGCCAGCAGCTCAGGACAGGACTATTCACCCCTCCACTTT.